This entry concerns a single TCR beta chain. CDR3 length: 16 amino acids. Looked up from germline, CDR1 is SGHAT and CDR2 is FQNNGV. Trimming cost V 5 bases and J 2 bases; bases outside gene matches: 10. The repertoire was sequenced with immunoSEQ multiplex PCR; TCRdb's copy has only in-frame clones and lacks some. The table shows more than 150,000 clones, with 90% occurring only once. The sample belongs to a study of blood T cell repertoires in COVID-19. This rearrangement joins TRBV11-2 to TRBJ2-3; 7 bases align to TRBD2. Source material: peripheral blood. The TCR comes from a man aged 50 or older with acute or convalescent COVID-19. Here the CDR3 DNA reads TGTGCCAGCAGCCCAGCTAGTGGGGGGGTCACAGATACGCAGTATTTT. It specifies CASSPASGGVTDTQYF.